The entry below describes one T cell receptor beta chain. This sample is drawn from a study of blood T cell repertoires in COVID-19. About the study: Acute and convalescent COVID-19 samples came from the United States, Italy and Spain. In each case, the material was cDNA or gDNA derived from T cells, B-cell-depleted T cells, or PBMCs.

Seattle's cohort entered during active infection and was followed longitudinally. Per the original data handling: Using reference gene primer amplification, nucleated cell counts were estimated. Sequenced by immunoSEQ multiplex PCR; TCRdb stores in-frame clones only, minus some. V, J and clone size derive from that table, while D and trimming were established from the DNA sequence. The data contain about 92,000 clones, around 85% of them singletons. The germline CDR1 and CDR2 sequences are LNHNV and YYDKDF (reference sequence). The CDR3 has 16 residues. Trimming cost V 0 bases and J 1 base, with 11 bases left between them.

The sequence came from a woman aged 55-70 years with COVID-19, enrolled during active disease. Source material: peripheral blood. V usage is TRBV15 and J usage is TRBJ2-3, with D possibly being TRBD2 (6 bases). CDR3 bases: TGTGCCACCAGCAGAGATCCCACGGGGGGCACAGATACGCAGTATTTT. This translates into CATSRDPTGGTDTQYF.